The rows below give T cell receptor beta chains drawn from one sample of a study of blood T cell repertoires in COVID-19. Only in-frame clones appear in the TCRdb table, and some are missing; sequencing was by immunoSEQ multiplex PCR. Of 200,000 to 250,000 clones in the sample, 87% were seen once. Sequenced sample: PBMCs or T cells enriched from blood (not recorded which). The receptors were sampled from a man between 18 and 29 years old with acute COVID-19. The CDR3 runs from the conserved cysteine through the conserved F or W. A D gene is named only where the DNA matches it firmly. Size is omitted from some rows. Given values are once, few, many or a class for expanded clones.

>-|TRBJ2-3|-|TRBV19
TGTGCCAGTAGTATCCGAGTTCTCACAGATACGCAGTATTTT
CASSIRVLTDTQYF
>-|TRBJ2-7|-|TRBV11-3
TGTGCCAGCAGCTTAGATCGGGACGAGCAGTACTTC
CASSLDRDEQYF
>-|TRBJ2-5|TRBD2|TRBV5-1
TGCGCCAGCAGCTATTCTAGCGGAGAAGAGACCCAGTACTTC
CASSYSSGEETQYF
>-|TRBJ1-4|-|TRBV15
TGTGCCACCAGCAGAGATAGGGGGAGCGGTGAAAAACTGTTTTTT
CATSRDRGSGEKLFF
>-|TRBJ1-1|TRBD1|TRBV6-1
TGTGCCAGCAGTGAACAGGGGGCAGAGGGAGCTTTCTTT
CASSEQGAEGAFF
>few|TRBJ1-1|-|TRBV6-5
TGTGCCAGCAGTTACTACATAACCCAGAACACTGAAGCTTTCTTT
CASSYYITQNTEAFF
>few|TRBJ2-7|-|TRBV3-1/TRBV3-2
TGTGCCAGCAGCCAAGATCCCGGGTACGAGCAGTACTTC
CASSQDPGYEQYF
>-|TRBJ1-2|-|TRBV28
TGTGCCAGCAGTTTTTTGACGGGAGGCTATGGCTACACCTTC
CASSFLTGGYGYTF
>-|TRBJ2-4|TRBD2|TRBV19
TGTGCCAGTAGTACCGGACCAGCGGGGTACATTCAGTACTTC
CASSTGPAGYIQYF
>-|TRBJ2-5|TRBD1|TRBV15
TGTGCCACCAGCAGACGGGACAGGGCGGCCCAAGAGACCCAGTACTTC
CATSRRDRAAQETQYF
>-|TRBJ2-7|-|TRBV14
TGTGCCAGCAGCCGCAGACTACCCTCGTACGAGCAGTACTTC
CASSRRLPSYEQYF
>-|TRBJ2-3|-|TRBV4-3
TGCGCCAGCAGCCACGAGAATCCAACTAGCACAGATACGCAGTATTTT
CASSHENPTSTDTQYF
>-|TRBJ2-1|TRBD2|TRBV6-2/TRBV6-3
TGTGCCAGCAGTTACGCCGGGACTACTAATTTTGAGCAGTTCTTC
CASSYAGTTNFEQFF
>once|TRBJ2-7|-|TRBV20-1
TGCAGTGCTAGGTACAACTACGAGCAGTACTTC
CSARYNYEQYF
>-|TRBJ2-1|-|TRBV3-1/TRBV3-2
TGTGCCAGCAGCCTACTCCTCAATGAGCAGTTCTTC
CASSLLLNEQFF
>-|TRBJ2-7|-|TRBV28
TGTGCCAGCGGCAAACATCAGGGGTTTAGCTCCTACGAGCAGTACTTC
CASGKHQGFSSYEQYF
>-|TRBJ2-7|TRBD1|TRBV15
TGTGCCACCAGCAGATCCGGGACAGGGGAGTACGAGCAGTACTTC
CATSRSGTGEYEQYF
>-|TRBJ1-1|-|TRBV5-1
TGCGCCAGCAGCTTGGGCGACATGAACACTGAAGCTTTCTTT
CASSLGDMNTEAFF
>once|TRBJ2-7|TRBD2|TRBV29-1
TGCAGCGGTGGCGGGGGGGTGACCTACGAGCAGTACTTC
CSGGGGVTYEQYF
>-|TRBJ1-5|-|TRBV19
TGTGCCAGTAGTATAATCGGGGATTATAGCAATCAGCCCCAGCATTTT
CASSIIGDYSNQPQHF
>-|TRBJ1-4|TRBD1|TRBV7-8
TGTGCCAGCAGCGCCGGGTTAGGGGGCTCTAATGAAAAACTGTTTTTT
CASSAGLGGSNEKLFF
>-|TRBJ2-1|-|TRBV5-1
TGCGCCAGCAGCTCGGGCCCGATTCAGCGGGCCTACAATGAGCAGTTCTTC
CASSSGPIQRAYNEQFF
>-|TRBJ2-3|TRBD2|TRBV10-3
TGTGCCACCACGGGAGCGGGAGGGCGCACAGATACGCAGTATTTT
CATTGAGGRTDTQYF
>-|TRBJ1-1|-|TRBV11-2
TGTGCCAGCAGCCTTAGCGCAGGGAACACTGAAGCTTTCTTT
CASSLSAGNTEAFF
>-|TRBJ2-7|-|TRBV28
TGTGCCAACAGTTTAGCGGCAGAACCTACCTACGAGCAGTACTTC
CANSLAAEPTYEQYF
>once|TRBJ1-1|TRBD1|TRBV4-2
TGTGCCAGCAGCCAAGAAGACAGGGAATCTGAAGCTTTCTTT
CASSQEDRESEAFF
>-|TRBJ2-5|TRBD2|TRBV5-1
TGCGCCAGCAGCTTGGATGGTCTAGCGGGCAATTCACAAGAGACCCAGTACTTC
CASSLDGLAGNSQETQYF
>few|TRBJ1-4|-|TRBV7-2
TGTGCCAGCAGCTTGTGGCTTGGTAATGAAAAACTGTTTTTT
CASSLWLGNEKLFF
>-|TRBJ1-2|TRBD1|TRBV7-2
TGTGCCAGCAGCTTCCCGACAGGGATATCTGGCTACACCTTC
CASSFPTGISGYTF
>-|TRBJ1-5|-|TRBV27
TGTGCCAGCAGTTTCTCGGGGAATCAGCCCCAGCATTTT
CASSFSGNQPQHF
>once|TRBJ2-1|TRBD2|TRBV29-1
TGCAGTTTTCTTAGCGGGTGGCTGTTCTTC
CSFLSGWLFF
>-|TRBJ2-7|TRBD2|TRBV9
TGTGCCAGCAGCTTTCAAACTAGCGGGAGAATCAACGAGCAGTACTTC
CASSFQTSGRINEQYF
>-|TRBJ2-1|TRBD2|TRBV9
TGTGCCAGCAGCATCAGCGGGAGCGGATACAATGAGCAGTTCTTC
CASSISGSGYNEQFF
>-|TRBJ1-3|-|TRBV9
TGTGCCAGCAGCGTAGATGTGAGGGAATCTGCAGGAAACACCATATATTTT
CASSVDVRESAGNTIYF
>-|TRBJ2-3|-|TRBV9
TGTGCCAGCAGCGTAGATAGAGGAACTAGCACAGATACGCAGTATTTT
CASSVDRGTSTDTQYF
>-|TRBJ2-5|TRBD2|TRBV28
TGTGCCAGCAGTTTCCCGAGCGGGAGGGCGTATGAGACCCAGTACTTC
CASSFPSGRAYETQYF
>-|TRBJ2-7|TRBD1|TRBV27
TGTGCCAGCAGTTCCCCGGGACAGGGAGGCAACGAGCAGTACTTC
CASSSPGQGGNEQYF
>-|TRBJ1-2|-|TRBV5-4
TGTGCCAGCAGCTTAGGAGGAGGCTACACCTTC
CASSLGGGYTF
>-|TRBJ2-1|-|TRBV20-1
TGCAGTGCTGGGACTTACAATGAGCAGTTCTTC
CSAGTYNEQFF
>-|TRBJ1-2|-|TRBV7-9
TGTGCCAGCAGCTTACATGCAGTGGAGCATGGCTACACCTTC
CASSLHAVEHGYTF
>-|TRBJ1-3|-|TRBV4-1
TGCGCCAGCAGCCAAGTGAGTGCGGGGAACACCATATATTTT
CASSQVSAGNTIYF
>once|TRBJ1-5|TRBD1|TRBV9
TGTGCCAGCAGCGCGGGGACAGAAAACCAGCCCCAGCATTTT
CASSAGTENQPQHF
>-|TRBJ2-5|TRBD2|TRBV10-3
TGTGCCATCAGTGATCCAAATTTAGCGGGAGAGACCCAGTACTTC
CAISDPNLAGETQYF
>-|TRBJ2-5|TRBD2|TRBV29-1
TGCAGCGTTGCTAGGGAGGGCGAGACCCAGTACTTC
CSVAREGETQYF
>-|TRBJ2-5|-|TRBV10-1
TGCGCCAGCAGTGAGGGCGGATCGGAGACCCAGTACTTC
CASSEGGSETQYF
>once|TRBJ2-7|-|TRBV5-8
TGTGCCAGCAGCTTGGCCGGTTCAGAAATAGCGGACGAGCAGTACTTC
CASSLAGSEIADEQYF
>-|TRBJ2-3|-|TRBV19
TGTGCCAGTAGTACCGGGACACTAAGATCAGATACGCAGTATTTT
CASSTGTLRSDTQYF
>-|TRBJ1-3|-|TRBV5-1
TGCGCCAGCAGCTTGTCACCCCTGAGCTCTGGAAACACCATATATTTT
CASSLSPLSSGNTIYF
>-|TRBJ1-4|-|TRBV28
TGTGCCAGCAGTTCGTCTTCTTGGCAAAAACTGTTTTTT
CASSSSSWQKLFF
>-|TRBJ1-5|-|TRBV7-8
TGTGCCAGCAGCTTATTAGAGGGCTACTATAGCAATCAGCCCCAGCATTTT
CASSLLEGYYSNQPQHF
>-|TRBJ2-5|-|TRBV6-6
TGTGCCAGCAGTTACCCGTCGGAAGGAGGGAGTGTGACCCAGTACTTC
CASSYPSEGGSVTQYF
>-|TRBJ2-3|TRBD1|TRBV28
TGTGCCAGCAGCTCAGGGGGCGTAGGTTCAGATACGCAGTATTTT
CASSSGGVGSDTQYF
>-|TRBJ2-1|TRBD2|TRBV7-6
TGTGCCAGCAGCTTAGTGGGGGGGACTAGTCTAGGCGATGAGCAGTTCTTC
CASSLVGGTSLGDEQFF
>-|TRBJ2-1|-|TRBV27
TGTGCCAGCAGGGGCTTCGGGACACTATACAATGAGCAGTTCTTC
CASRGFGTLYNEQFF
>-|TRBJ2-1|TRBD2|TRBV3-1/TRBV3-2
TGTGCCAGCAGCCAAGATCCTAGCGGGAGCTCCTACAATGAGCAGTTCTTC
CASSQDPSGSSYNEQFF
>-|TRBJ2-5|TRBD2|TRBV28
TGTGCCAGCAGTTCCGCTAGCGGACCCAGGGACCAGTACTTC
CASSSASGPRDQYF
>-|TRBJ1-1|TRBD1|TRBV5-5
TGTGCCAGCAGGGATAGGGGGCCTTACACTGAAGCTTTCTTT
CASRDRGPYTEAFF